Each of the 18 T cell receptor beta chains below was sequenced from the same sample in a study of OX40 agonist ivuxolimab in advanced cancers. Assay used: immunoSEQ multiplex PCR; TCRdb lists only in-frame clones, some missing. The sample includes fewer than 90,000 clones, around 88% of them seen just once. The input for sequencing was CD4+ or CD8+ T cells sorted from blood, taken in a trial of the OX40 agonist ivuxolimab. These receptors all come from an adult with an advanced solid tumor such as melanoma, head and neck, liver or kidney cancer.

This clone appeared a few times. This chain connects TRBV15 to TRBJ2-1; D is ambiguous. The V gene lost 2 bases and the J gene lost 9 bases, with 8 bases spanning the gap. From germline, CDR1 is LNHNV and CDR2 YYDKDF (reference sequence). The CDR3 consists of 12 residues. The CDR3 coding sequence is TGTGCCACCAGCAGAAATGATTTTGAGCAGTTCTTC. It yields the protein CATSRNDFEQFF.

The chain employs TRBV5-4 and TRBJ2-2; 8 bases align to TRBD2. The CDR3 is 14 residues long. Germline V lookup: CDR1 SGHNT, CDR2 YYREEE (reference sequence). V trimming: 0 bases; J trimming: 5 bases; junction bases outside the gene matches: 0. CDR3 residues: CASSLERETGELFF. CDR3 DNA sequence: TGTGCCAGCAGCTTGGAGCGGGAGACCGGGGAGCTGTTTTTT.

This clone appeared once. The chain is built from TRBV27 and TRBJ1-1; D may be TRBD1 (5 bases). This CDR3 comprises 15 residues. CDR1 is MNHEY, CDR2 SMNVEV, per germline (reference sequence). Between the trimmed V and J ends, which lost 6 bases and 6 bases, there was a span of 20 bases. CDR3: CASRARGAIYSEAFF. The CDR3 DNA follows: TGTGCCAGCAGGGCTAGAGGGGCGATCTACTCTGAAGCTTTCTTT.

V usage is TRBV6-4 and J usage is TRBJ2-3; unclear D gene. The CDR3 runs to 13 residues. V gave up 0 bases and J gave up 3 bases, with 4 bases separating them. Germline loops: CDR1 MRHNA, CDR2 SNTAGT. The CDR3 bases are TGTGCCAGCAGTGACTCGATTACAGATACGCAGTATTTT. It encodes CASSDSITDTQYF.

The genes are TRBV27 and TRBJ1-1; TRBD1 matches at 9 bases. Trimming removed 4 bases from V and 1 base from J; junction bases left unmatched: 4. Germline V gives CDR1 MNHEY, CDR2 SMNVEV (reference sequence). CDR3 size: 15 residues. DNA of the CDR3: TGTGCCAGCAGTTCTCCGGGACAGGGGAACACTGAAGCTTTCTTT. Protein sequence: CASSSPGQGNTEAFF.

The chain combines TRBV23-1 with TRBJ2-2; D call uncertain. TRBV23-1 has ORF status, its function being uncertain. The CDR3 is 13 amino acids. V lost 7 bases, J lost 5 bases, and 11 bases lay in between. CDR3 protein: CASKPGGTGELFF. The CDR3 DNA is TGCGCCAGCAAACCCGGTGGGACCGGGGAGCTGTTTTTT.

J is TRBJ2-5 and V is TRBV2; 14 bases are a match to TRBD2. This CDR3 contains 15 residues. Germline-derived CDR1 and CDR2 are SNHLY and FYNNEI. V gave up 6 bases and J gave up 1 base; unmatched junction bases: 1. CDR3 sequence: CASRGTSGSQETQYF. The CDR3 DNA follows: TGTGCCAGCAGGGGGACTAGCGGGAGCCAAGAGACCCAGTACTTC.

This clone was recorded a few times. The CDR3 reads CASNREKNQPQHF. The CDR3, as DNA: TGTGCCAGCAACAGGGAGAAGAATCAGCCCCAGCATTTT. This chain connects TRBV2 to TRBJ1-5; D perhaps matches TRBD1 (6 bases). The V end lost 7 bases, the J end lost 4 bases, and 11 bases lay between the germline ends. CDR1 SNHLY and CDR2 FYNNEI come from the germline V gene. CDR3 size: 13 residues.

The chain recombines TRBV10-2 with TRBJ1-2, with D tentatively TRBD1 (5 bases). V was pared by 2 bases and J by 6 bases, with 16 bases between. The CDR3 totals 15 residues. Germline V gives CDR1 WSHSY, CDR2 SAAADI. CDR3 residues: CASSESMWDLNGYTF. The CDR3 DNA follows: TGCGCCAGCAGTGAGAGCATGTGGGACTTAAATGGCTACACCTTC.

For the CDR3, the DNA is TGTGCCAGCAGCTCCTACCGACAGGGGACACCCTACGAGCAGTACTTC. The encoded protein is CASSSYRQGTPYEQYF. The V call is TRBV7-8, the J call TRBJ2-7; 8 bases map to TRBD1. This CDR3 comprises 16 residues. Germline CDR1 is SGHVS and CDR2 is FQNEAQ. Trimming removed 4 bases from V and 2 bases from J; junction bases left unmatched: 10.

The V and J genes are TRBV5-5 and TRBJ2-3; 13 nucleotides agree with TRBD2. Looked up from germline, CDR1 is SGHKS and CDR2 is YYEKEE (reference sequence). Trimming at V came to 4 bases and at J to 0 bases, leaving 8 bases not matched to a gene. This CDR3 is 18 amino acids long. The CDR3 reads CASSPSTSGRTSTDTQYF. The CDR3 DNA reads TGTGCCAGCAGCCCCTCGACTAGCGGGAGGACTAGCACAGATACGCAGTATTTT.

The chain is built from TRBV5-4 and TRBJ2-7, with 8 bases that match TRBD2. The V and J ends lost 0 bases and 7 bases, in that order; junction bases with no gene match: 6. This CDR3 has 14 amino acids. Per germline, CDR1 SGHNT and CDR2 YYREEE (reference sequence). The DNA for the CDR3 is TGTGCCAGCAGCTTGGGGGCGGGAGGTGTGGAGCAGTACTTC. Translating gives CASSLGAGGVEQYF.

V usage is TRBV7-9 and J usage is TRBJ2-5; the match to TRBD2 covers 7 bases. The CDR3 has 14 residues. Germline CDR1 and CDR2: SEHNR and FQNEAQ (reference sequence). V lost 4 bases and J lost 5; bases outside the gene matches: 7. The CDR3 DNA is TGTGCCAGCAGCTCGGACTGGGGGGGGGAGACCCAGTACTTC. It encodes CASSSDWGGETQYF.

This clone was counted once. V gene TRBV5-1 combines with J gene TRBJ1-6; the D is unclear. CDR3 length equals 13 residues. V was cut by 0 bases and J by 13 bases, with 11 bases left in between. The germline CDR1 and CDR2 sequences are SGHRS and YFSETQ. In DNA form, the CDR3 reads TGCGCCAGCAGCTTGGACAGTCAAAGGCCCCTCCACTTT. It encodes CASSLDSQRPLHF.

The V call is TRBV5-6, the J call TRBJ1-2; TRBD1 agrees at 11 bases. Germline CDR1 reads SGHDT; CDR2 reads YYEEEE. The junction had 9 bases not matched to a gene; V was cut back by 7 bases and J by 7 bases. CDR3 length: 14 amino acids. This chain's CDR3 is CASQPGQGASGYTF. The CDR3 DNA sequence: TGTGCCAGCCAGCCCGGACAGGGGGCGAGTGGCTACACCTTC.

The gene calls are TRBV10-1 and TRBJ1-6; a possible D gene is TRBD1 (5 bases). Trimming cost V 0 bases and J 6 bases, with 12 bases left between them. The CDR3 is made up of 16 amino acids. Germline-derived CDR1 and CDR2 are WNHNN and SYGVQD (reference sequence). CDR3 nucleotide sequence: TGCGCCAGCAGTGAGTCAGCAGGGCGGTGTAATTCACCCCTCCACTTT. Encoded protein: CASSESAGRCNSPLHF.

This chain joins TRBV7-3 and TRBJ2-3; maybe TRBD2 (6 bases). Deletions cut 5 bases from V and 7 bases from J, with 16 bases between. The CDR3 is made up of 14 amino acids. Looked up from germline, CDR1 is SGHTA and CDR2 is FQGTGA. CDR3 in DNA: TGTGCCAGCAGCCCCCGAGGAGGGCCGAATACGCAGTATTTT. The encoded protein is CASSPRGGPNTQYF. Variable domain in full (rest from reference TRBV7-3 and TRBJ2-3): GAGVSQTPSNKVTEKGKYVELRCDPISGHTALYWYRQSLGQGPEFLIYFQGTGAADDSGLPNDRFFAVRPEGSVSTLKIQRTERGDSAVYLCASSPRGGPNTQYFGPGTRLTVL.

The gene calls are TRBV9 and TRBJ2-7, with 9 bases identical to TRBD1. CDR3 length: 15 amino acids. Trimming at V came to 0 bases and at J to 2 bases, leaving 3 bases not matched to a gene. CDR1 and CDR2 (germline): SGDLS, YYNGEE. The CDR3 is CASSVGQGGAYEQYF. The CDR3 DNA reads TGTGCCAGCAGCGTAGGACAGGGGGGGGCCTACGAGCAGTACTTC.